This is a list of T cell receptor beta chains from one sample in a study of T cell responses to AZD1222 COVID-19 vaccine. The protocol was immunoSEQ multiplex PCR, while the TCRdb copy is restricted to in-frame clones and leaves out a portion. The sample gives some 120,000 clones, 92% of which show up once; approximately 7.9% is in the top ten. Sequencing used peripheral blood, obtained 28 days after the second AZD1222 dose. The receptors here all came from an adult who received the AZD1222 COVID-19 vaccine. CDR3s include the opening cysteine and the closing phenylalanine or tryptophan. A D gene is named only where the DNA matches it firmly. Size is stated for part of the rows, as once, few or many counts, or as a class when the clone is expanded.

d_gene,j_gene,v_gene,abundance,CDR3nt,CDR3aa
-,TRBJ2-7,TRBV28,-,TGTGCCAGCACTCGGGACTACGAGCAGTACTTC,CASTRDYEQYF
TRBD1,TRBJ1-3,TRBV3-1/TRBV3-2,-,TGTGCCAGCAGCTTCTTGTCCGGACAGGTCGAGTTT,CASSFLSGQVEF
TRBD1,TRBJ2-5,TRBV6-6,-,TGTGCCAGCAGTTACGCCCCCGGGACAGCACAAGAGACCCAGTACTTC,CASSYAPGTAQETQYF
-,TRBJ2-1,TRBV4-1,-,TGCGCCAGCAGCCTGGAGGTAGTATACAATGAGCAGTTCTTC,CASSLEVVYNEQFF
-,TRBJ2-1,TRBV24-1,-,TGTGCCACCAGTGATTTGAGGGGTATCGATGAGCAGTTCTTC,CATSDLRGIDEQFF
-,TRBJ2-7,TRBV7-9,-,TGTGCCAGCAGCTTAGTAGTCTCAACCACCTCCTACGAGCAGTACTTC,CASSLVVSTTSYEQYF
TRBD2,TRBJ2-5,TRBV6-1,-,TGTGCCAGCAGTGAAGGATTGGGGGGGTCGAGCGGGAGTCGGGAGACCCAGTACTTC,CASSEGLGGSSGSRETQYF
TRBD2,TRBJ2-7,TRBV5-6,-,TGTGCCAGCAGCCCCACGACTAGCGGGAGTTCCTACGAGCAGTACTTC,CASSPTTSGSSYEQYF
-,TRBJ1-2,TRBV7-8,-,TGTGCCAGCAGCCACTTCGCGGGGGCCCGCCGGGGCTACACCTTC,CASSHFAGARRGYTF
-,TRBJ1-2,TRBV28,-,TGTGCCAGCAGTACCGGGACCGCGTATGGCTACACCTTC,CASSTGTAYGYTF
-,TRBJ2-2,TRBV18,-,TGTGCCAGCTCACCACTCGTACAGGGAAGAACCGGGGAGCTGTTTTTT,CASSPLVQGRTGELFF
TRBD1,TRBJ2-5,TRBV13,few,TGTGCCAGCAGCCGACAGGGGCGAGGGGAGACCCAGTACTTC,CASSRQGRGETQYF
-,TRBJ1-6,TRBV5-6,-,TGTGCCAGCAGCGTGGGGCCTGATTTCTATAATTCACCCCTCCACTTT,CASSVGPDFYNSPLHF
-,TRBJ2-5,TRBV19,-,TGTGCCAGTAGTATGGGACCGGCGGAGACCCAGTACTTC,CASSMGPAETQYF
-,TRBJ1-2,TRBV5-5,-,TGTGCCAGCAGCTTGGTGGCAGCTAACTATGGCTACACCTTC,CASSLVAANYGYTF
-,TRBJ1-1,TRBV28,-,TGTGCCAGCAGTTTATGGGGCAGGGGAAGTATGAACACTGAAGCTTTCTTT,CASSLWGRGSMNTEAFF
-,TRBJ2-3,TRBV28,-,TGTGCCAGCAGTTTACAAGGGTCAGATACGCAGTATTTT,CASSLQGSDTQYF
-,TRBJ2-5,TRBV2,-,TGTGCCAGCAGTGAAGCGAGGACGGATCAAGAGACCCAGTACTTC,CASSEARTDQETQYF
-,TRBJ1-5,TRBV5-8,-,TGTGCCAGCAGCTTGGAACGATACGGAGGAAGCCAGCCCCAGCATTTT,CASSLERYGGSQPQHF
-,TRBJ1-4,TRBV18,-,TGTGCCAGCTCACCAATGCTTAACAGGAACAATGAAAAACTGTTTTTT,CASSPMLNRNNEKLFF
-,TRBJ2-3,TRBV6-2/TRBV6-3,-,TGTGCCAGCAGTTACTCGAGGGCTATGAAGGGTACGCAGTATTTT,CASSYSRAMKGTQYF
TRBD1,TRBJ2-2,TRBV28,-,TGTGCCAGCAGTTCGAGGACAGGGTCCACCGGGGAGCTGTTTTTT,CASSSRTGSTGELFF
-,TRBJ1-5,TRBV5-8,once,TGTGCCAGCAGCTCACCCGGGGGCAATCAGCCCCAGCATTTT,CASSSPGGNQPQHF
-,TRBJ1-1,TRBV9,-,TGTGCCAGCAGCGTAGTTGGGGCGACTGAAGCTTTCTTT,CASSVVGATEAFF
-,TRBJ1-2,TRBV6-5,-,TGTGCCAGCAGTCCAACTTTAGCTAACTATGGCTACACCTTC,CASSPTLANYGYTF
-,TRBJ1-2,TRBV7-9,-,TGTGCCAGCAGCTTAGTAGCAGGCTCAGATCCTTTCTATGGCTACACCTTC,CASSLVAGSDPFYGYTF
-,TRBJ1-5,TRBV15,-,TGTGCCACCAGCAGAGAGGACGAAGACGGGGATCAGCCCCAGCATTTT,CATSREDEDGDQPQHF
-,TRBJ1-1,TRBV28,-,TGTGCCAGCAGTTTAGAGGGGCTACCGAACACTGAAGCTTTCTTT,CASSLEGLPNTEAFF
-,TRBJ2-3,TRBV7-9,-,TGTGCCAGCAGCCGCGGGGACACCACAGATACGCAGTATTTT,CASSRGDTTDTQYF
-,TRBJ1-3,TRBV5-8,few,TGTGCCAGCAGCTTGGTGATTCTCTCTGGAAACACCATATATTTT,CASSLVILSGNTIYF
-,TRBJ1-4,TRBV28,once,TGTGCCAGCAGTCCGCGTGAGACCCCAGTTGAAAAACTGTTTTTT,CASSPRETPVEKLFF
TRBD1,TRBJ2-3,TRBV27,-,TGTGCCAGCAGTCCCGGACAGGGGTACTCGGATACGCAGTATTTT,CASSPGQGYSDTQYF
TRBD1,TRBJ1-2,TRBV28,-,TGTGCCAGCAGAGGCGGGACAGTCTATGGCTACACCTTC,CASRGGTVYGYTF
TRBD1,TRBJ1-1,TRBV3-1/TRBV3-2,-,TGTGCCAGCAGATACGACAGGACAGGGACTGAAGCTTTCTTT,CASRYDRTGTEAFF
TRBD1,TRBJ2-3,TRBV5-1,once,TGCGCCAGCAGCTTCCGGGACAGGGGCACAGATACGCAGTATTTT,CASSFRDRGTDTQYF
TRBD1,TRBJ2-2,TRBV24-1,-,TGTGCCACCAGTGACCCCGGGACAGGGGTGGGCGGGGAGCTGTTTTTT,CATSDPGTGVGGELFF
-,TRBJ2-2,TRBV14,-,TGTGCCAGCAGCCAACCGGGAGTCGACGGGGAGCTGTTTTTT,CASSQPGVDGELFF
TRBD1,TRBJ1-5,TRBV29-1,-,TGCAGCGTTGCCCAGGAGGGGGCTCGTCAGCCCCAGCATTTT,CSVAQEGARQPQHF
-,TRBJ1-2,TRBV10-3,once,TGTGCCATCAGTGAGTCCGGCTATGAGTATGGCTACACCTTC,CAISESGYEYGYTF
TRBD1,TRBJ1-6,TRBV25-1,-,TGTGCCAGCAGTGTAGGGACAGGAAGCTCCTATAATTCACCCCTCCACTTT,CASSVGTGSSYNSPLHF
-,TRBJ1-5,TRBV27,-,TGTGCCAGCAGTCGGGGTTTTAATCAGCCCCAGCATTTT,CASSRGFNQPQHF
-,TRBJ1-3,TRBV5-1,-,TGCGCCAGCAGCTTAGGAGGGGCTGGAAACACCATATATTTT,CASSLGGAGNTIYF
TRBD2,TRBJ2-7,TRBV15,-,TGTGCCACCAGCAGAGAGCGGGGGAGTTACGAGCAGTACTTC,CATSRERGSYEQYF
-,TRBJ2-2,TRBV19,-,TGTGCCAGTAGTATAGACAGAGGGAGGACCGGGGAGCTGTTTTTT,CASSIDRGRTGELFF
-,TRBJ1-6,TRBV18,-,TGTGCCAGCTCAAGGGAGAACTATAATTCACCCCTCCACTTT,CASSRENYNSPLHF
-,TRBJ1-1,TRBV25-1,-,TGTGCCAGCAGAAATCAGGGGTACACTGAAGCTTTCTTT,CASRNQGYTEAFF
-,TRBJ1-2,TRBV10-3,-,TGTGCCATCAGTGTACTTTCGGGGGAGGGCTACACCTTC,CAISVLSGEGYTF
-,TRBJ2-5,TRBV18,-,TGTGCCAGCTCACAGTACCAAGAGACCCAGTACTTC,CASSQYQETQYF
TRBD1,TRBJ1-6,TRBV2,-,TGTGCCAGCAGTGGGGGAACAGGGGGAGGCAATTCACCCCTCCACTTT,CASSGGTGGGNSPLHF